This entry lists 25 T cell receptor beta chains sequenced from one sample in a study of blood T cell repertoires in COVID-19. Some clones are missing from TCRdb's copy, which holds only in-frame ones; the method was immunoSEQ multiplex PCR. The repertoire holds roughly 350,000 clones, 87% seen once, with just under 6.5% in the top ten. The sample taken for sequencing was peripheral blood. These receptors were collected from a woman between 50 and 59 years old with COVID-19, enrolled during active disease.

The gene calls are TRBV7-2 and TRBJ2-5; 7 bases agree with TRBD2. The CDR3 has 17 residues. The junction had 12 bases not matched to a gene; V was cut back by 5 bases and J by 0 bases. Germline CDR1 and CDR2: SGHTA and FQGNSA. CDR3 residues: CASSLGLGGSYQETQYF. DNA for the CDR3: TGTGCCAGCAGCCTCGGACTAGGAGGGTCTTACCAAGAGACCCAGTACTTC. Combining the CDR3 with reference TRBV7-2 and TRBJ2-5 gives the whole variable domain GAGVSQSPSNKVTEKGKDVELRCDPISGHTALYWYRQSLGQGLEFLIYFQGNSAPDKSGLPSDRFSAERTGGSVSTLTIQRTQQEDSAVYLCASSLGLGGSYQETQYFGPGTRLLVL.

This rearrangement joins TRBV30 to TRBJ1-6, with D unresolved. The germline gives CDR1 GTSNPN, CDR2 SVGIG (reference sequence). V was trimmed by 0 bases and J by 4 bases, leaving 10 bases between them. The CDR3 loop spans 15 amino acids. DNA for the CDR3: TGTGCCTGGAGTGTACCTCGACAATATAATTCACCCCTCCACTTT. Its protein product is CAWSVPRQYNSPLHF. Filled out from reference TRBV30 and TRBJ1-6, the complete variable domain reads SQTIHQWPATLVQPVGSPLSLECTVEGTSNPNLYWYRQAAGRGLQLLFYSVGIGQISSEVPQNLSASRPQDRQFILSSKKLLLSDSGFYLCAWSVPRQYNSPLHFGNGTRLTVT.

CDR3 amino acids: CASSVLTGRAFF. The CDR3 DNA is TGTGCCAGCAGCGTCTTGACAGGCCGAGCTTTCTTT. The rearrangement uses TRBV9 and TRBJ1-1; TRBD1 might be the D (6 bases). The CDR3 totals 12 residues. Germline V CDR1 and CDR2: SGDLS, YYNGEE. V was clipped by 2 bases and J by 10 bases, with 12 bases between them.

This chain joins TRBV28 and TRBJ1-2; 8 nucleotides agree with TRBD1. The J segment lost 1 base and the V segment lost 7 bases, leaving 2 bases of the junction unmatched. The CDR3 is 13 amino acids. Germline CDR1 and CDR2: MDHEN and SYDVKM. CDR3 region: CASITGGNYGYTF. The CDR3 coding sequence is TGTGCCAGCATCACAGGGGGTAACTATGGCTACACCTTC.

This clone appeared once. The CDR3 DNA reads TGTGCCACCAGTGACGTCCATCAGCCCCAGCATTTT. Residues: CATSDVHQPQHF. The chain combines TRBV24-1 with TRBJ1-5, with unresolved D. The CDR3 is made up of 12 amino acids. Germline V gene lookup returns CDR1 KGHDR and CDR2 SFDVKD. Trimming took off 4 bases at V and 5 bases at J, with 5 bases between the two ends.

The rearrangement uses TRBV30 and TRBJ1-1; unclear D gene. Germline loops: CDR1 GTSNPN, CDR2 SVGIG (reference sequence). V was pared by 1 base and J by 5 bases, with 14 bases between. The CDR3 extends over 14 amino acids. The CDR3 DNA reads TGTGCCTGGAGTGGCCGGGAGATGTTGACTGAAGCTTTCTTT. This codes for CAWSGREMLTEAFF.

The chain joins TRBV30 to TRBJ1-1; D gene uncertain. The CDR3 spans 13 residues. The V end lost 4 bases, the J end lost 0 bases, and 9 bases lay between the germline ends. Germline V gives CDR1 GTSNPN, CDR2 SVGIG (reference sequence). CDR3: CAWKVNMNTEAFF. The CDR3 DNA reads as TGTGCCTGGAAAGTGAACATGAACACTGAAGCTTTCTTT.

V is TRBV15 and J is TRBJ1-1; 7 nucleotides align to TRBD1. V lost 10 bases to trimming and J lost 5 bases; unmatched junction nucleotides: 7. The germline V gene encodes CDR1 LNHNV and CDR2 YYDKDF (reference sequence). CDR3 size: 12 residues. The CDR3 nucleotides are TGTGCCAGCGGACAGGCAGGTACTGAAGCTTTCTTT. Protein product: CASGQAGTEAFF.

This CDR3 reads CASSQVSRLAGFEEQYF. The CDR3 nucleotides are TGCGCCAGCAGCCAAGTCTCCCGGCTAGCTGGGTTTGAGGAGCAGTACTTC. This chain links TRBV4-1 with TRBJ2-7, with a tentative D call TRBD2 (5 bases). CDR1 MGHRA and CDR2 YSYEKL come from the germline V gene. V gave up 1 base and J gave up 7 bases, with 23 bases separating them. The CDR3 is 17 residues long.

The rearrangement links TRBV6-5 to TRBJ2-2; 10 nucleotides match TRBD2. After removal of 9 bases from V and 6 bases from J, the junction contained 10 bases not matched to a gene. Looked up from germline, CDR1 is MNHEY and CDR2 is SVGAGI. CDR3 length equals 15 residues. The CDR3 sequence: CASQYLAGVAGELFF. The CDR3 DNA reads TGTGCCAGTCAATATCTAGCGGGAGTAGCCGGGGAGCTGTTTTTT.

The rearrangement joins TRBV11-2 to TRBJ2-7; 11 positions match TRBD1. V lost 5 bases and J lost 6; bases outside the gene matches: 6. CDR1 and CDR2 (germline): SGHAT, FQNNGV. This CDR3 spans 14 amino acids. The CDR3 spells CASSQDRGLLEQYF. In DNA form, the CDR3 reads TGTGCCAGCAGCCAGGACAGGGGGCTCCTCGAGCAGTACTTC.

The V call is TRBV5-4, the J call TRBJ2-3; 10 positions agree with TRBD1. V shed 4 bases and J 4 bases; nucleotides not matched to a gene: 12. Germline CDR1 is SGHNT and CDR2 is YYREEE (reference sequence). This CDR3 is 17 amino acids long. The CDR3 DNA follows: TGTGCCAGCAGCCGACGGGACAGGGGATGGAAGGCAGATACGCAGTATTTT. Protein sequence: CASSRRDRGWKADTQYF.

This clone was counted a single time. The CDR3 sequence: CASREVGGSPLHF. Here the CDR3 DNA reads TGTGCCAGCCGCGAAGTTGGCGGATCACCCCTCCACTTT. The rearrangement links TRBV18 to TRBJ1-6; D gene unclear. Germline-derived CDR1 and CDR2 are KGHSH and LQKENI. V dropped 8 bases and J dropped 10 bases, with 15 bases sitting between them. The CDR3 covers 13 residues. Full variable domain (remainder filled in from reference TRBV18 and TRBJ1-6): NAGVMQNPRHLVRRRGQEARLRCSPMKGHSHVYWYRQLPEEGLKFMVYLQKENIIDESGMPKERFSAEFPKEGPSILRIQQVVRGDSAAYFCASREVGGSPLHFGNGTRLTVT.

The V and J genes are TRBV30 and TRBJ1-4, with D uncertain. V was pared by 3 bases and J by 12 bases, with 11 bases between. Per germline, CDR1 GTSNPN and CDR2 SVGIG (reference sequence). The CDR3 is 11 amino acids. CDR3 protein: CAWRGEAELFF. CDR3 bases: TGTGCCTGGAGAGGCGAGGCAGAACTGTTTTTT.

The genes are TRBV19 and TRBJ1-1, with TRBD1 as a possible D gene (5 bases). Germline CDR1 is LNHDA and CDR2 is SQIVND (reference sequence). The CDR3 extends over 17 amino acids. V was trimmed by 5 bases and J by 2 bases, leaving 21 bases between them. The CDR3 spells CASSLTSGDRVNTEAFF. The CDR3 region has the DNA TGTGCCAGTAGTCTCACCTCCGGAGACAGAGTAAACACTGAAGCTTTCTTT.

The chain combines TRBV6-5 with TRBJ1-1; TRBD1 agrees at 7 bases. The CDR3 loop spans 14 amino acids. V lost 9 bases to trimming and J lost 2 bases; unmatched junction nucleotides: 9. Looked up from germline, CDR1 is MNHEY and CDR2 is SVGAGI. The chain's CDR3 is CASQSGTVNTEAFF. CDR3 DNA: TGTGCCAGTCAATCCGGGACAGTAAACACTGAAGCTTTCTTT.

The rearrangement links TRBV10-3 to TRBJ1-4, with unresolved D. Germline CDR1 reads ENHRY; CDR2 reads SYGVKD. Trimming pared 3 bases from V and 1 base from J, leaving 9 bases between. The CDR3 loop spans 15 amino acids. CDR3 sequence (DNA): TGTGCCATCAGTGATTCAGGTAGAACTAATGAAAAACTGTTTTTT. Its translation: CAISDSGRTNEKLFF.

The CDR3 coding sequence is TGCAGCGTCTGGAGCAGAGCCTCTAACTATGGCTACACCTTC. It translates to CSVWSRASNYGYTF. The chain joins TRBV29-1 to TRBJ1-2; D uncertain. This CDR3 spans 14 amino acids. Germline V gene lookup returns CDR1 SQVTM and CDR2 ANQGSEA. V lost 6 bases to trimming and J lost 0 bases, with 14 bases between them.

This clone was seen a few times. V usage is TRBV7-9 and J usage is TRBJ1-2; TRBD1 aligns across 8 bases. The junction had 12 bases not matched to a gene; V was cut back by 5 bases and J by 1 base. Germline CDR1 and CDR2: SEHNR and FQNEAQ (reference sequence). This CDR3 region has 17 residues. Here the CDR3 reads CASSTSGQDTLNYGYTF. In DNA, the CDR3 is TGTGCCAGCAGCACTTCGGGACAGGACACGCTTAACTATGGCTACACCTTC.

The rearrangement uses TRBV18 and TRBJ1-6; D gene ambiguous. The V end was cut by 2 bases, the J end by 8 bases, with 7 bases between. The CDR3 has 13 residues. Germline CDR1 and CDR2: KGHSH and LQKENI. CDR3 amino acids: CASSPSGDSPLHF. The DNA of the CDR3 is TGTGCCAGCTCACCAAGCGGAGATTCACCCCTCCACTTT.

The gene calls are TRBV27 and TRBJ1-5, with TRBD1 matching over 8 bases. Germline V gene sequence: CDR1 MNHEY, CDR2 SMNVEV (reference sequence). This CDR3 spans 15 amino acids. V shed 6 bases, J shed 0 bases, and the junction held 4 bases outside the gene matches. Here the CDR3 DNA reads TGTGCCAGCAGCCGGACAGGGAATAGCAATCAGCCCCAGCATTTT. This gives the protein CASSRTGNSNQPQHF.

This chain links TRBV11-1 with TRBJ2-3; D is unclear. Trimming left V 0 bases short and J 2 bases short, with 9 bases between. Germline values: CDR1 SGHAT, CDR2 FQDESV (reference sequence). This CDR3 comprises 15 residues. The CDR3 nucleotides are TGTGCCAGCAGCTTAGCGAGGAGAAACACAGATACGCAGTATTTT. This sequence encodes CASSLARRNTDTQYF.

This chain links TRBV30 with TRBJ1-2; D is possibly TRBD1 (6 bases). CDR1 and CDR2 from the germline V gene are GTSNPN and SVGIG (reference sequence). V was pared by 0 bases and J by 6 bases, with 8 bases between. The CDR3 sequence is 12 residues long. This CDR3 reads CAWSVRQDGYTF. CDR3 sequence (DNA): TGTGCCTGGAGTGTTCGACAGGATGGCTACACCTTC.

This chain connects TRBV24-1 to TRBJ2-3, with D maybe TRBD2 (6 bases). CDR1 KGHDR and CDR2 SFDVKD come from the germline V gene. V was pared by 6 bases and J by 1 base, with 19 bases between. This CDR3 contains 17 residues. The CDR3 DNA follows: TGTGCCACCAGTTACCCCCTCGGAGGGGAGGGCACAGATACGCAGTATTTT. It yields the protein CATSYPLGGEGTDTQYF.

V usage is TRBV9 and J usage is TRBJ1-1; D is unclear. V shed 0 bases and J shed 5 bases, with 14 bases lying between them. CDR1 and CDR2 (germline): SGDLS, YYNGEE. The CDR3 extends over 15 amino acids. For the CDR3, the DNA is TGTGCCAGCAGCGTAGTCCCCGGAGGAGAGACTGAAGCTTTCTTT. It encodes CASSVVPGGETEAFF. The entire variable domain, with the rest obtained from reference TRBV9 and TRBJ1-1, is as follows: DSGVTQTPKHLITATGQRVTLRCSPRSGDLSVYWYQQSLDQGLQFLIQYYNGEERAKGNILERFSAQQFPDLHSELNLSSLELGDSALYFCASSVVPGGETEAFFGQGTRLTVV.